The entry below gives a single T cell receptor beta chain sequence along with its context. The data originate from a study of blood T cell repertoires in COVID-19. Study in general: The United States, Italy and Spain were the sources of the acute and convalescent COVID-19 samples.

With 0 bases removed from V and 7 bases from J, the gap between germline ends came to 13 bases. The CDR3 extends over 15 amino acids. The germline gives CDR1 SGHNT, CDR2 YYREEE (reference sequence). Produced via immunoSEQ multiplex PCR; TCRdb's table is partial and in-frame only. The table has roughly 38,000 clones, approximately 80% seen once; the top ten hold about a tenth. The specimen was peripheral blood. J is TRBJ2-2 and V is TRBV5-4; D is uncertain. This receptor was obtained from a man in his sixties in a cohort sampled during active COVID-19. CDR3 bases: TGTGCCAGCAGCTTGGACGGCTCCCTAGGCGGGGAGCTGTTTTTT. It encodes CASSLDGSLGGELFF.